Each of the 25 T cell receptor beta chains below was sequenced from the same sample in a study of T cell clonotyping in hematopoietic cell transplantation. The time point here: recipient sample about 28 days before transplant, after cytoreduction. Measured with immunoSEQ multiplex PCR; TCRdb has only the in-frame clones, and not every one. Here the sample spans 15,000 to 20,000 clones, 70% to 80% being singletons. This specimen was peripheral blood mononuclear cells, taken before stem cell transplant. Receptors originate from a man aged 55 to 70 with acute myeloid leukemia. Some clones in this sample may be carry-over from other donors' samples.

The rearrangement uses TRBV10-3 and TRBJ1-2, with D perhaps TRBD1 (5 bases). The CDR3 runs 15 residues. V was trimmed by 0 bases and J by 5 bases, leaving 13 bases between them. Germline V gives CDR1 ENHRY, CDR2 SYGVKD. CDR3 sequence reads: CAISESAGHDYGYTF. The CDR3 DNA follows: TGTGCCATCAGTGAGTCGGCCGGACACGATTATGGCTACACCTTC.

This rearrangement joins TRBV4-1 to TRBJ2-7; 8 bases agree with TRBD1. CDR1 is MGHRA and CDR2 is YSYEKL in the germline V gene. V dropped 2 bases and J dropped 4; count of bases not matched to a gene: 7. The CDR3 has 15 amino acids. CDR3 DNA: TGCGCCAGCAGCCAACAACCGGGACAGGTATACGAGCAGTACTTC. This encodes CASSQQPGQVYEQYF.

A few counts support this clone. The chain couples TRBV2 to TRBJ1-3; 10 positions match TRBD1. CDR1 and CDR2 (germline): SNHLY, FYNNEI. Trimming cost V 5 bases and J 5 bases; bases outside gene matches: 3. This CDR3 is 14 amino acids long. The CDR3 DNA reads as TGTGCCAGCAGTAAGGACAGGGGGAGAAACACCATATATTTT. Amino acids: CASSKDRGRNTIYF. Supplemented by reference TRBV2 and TRBJ1-3, the full variable domain reads EPEVTQTPSHQVTQMGQEVILRCVPISNHLYFYWYRQILGQKVEFLVSFYNNEISEKSEIFDDQFSVERPDGSNFTLKIRSTKLEDSAMYFCASSKDRGRNTIYFGEGSWLTVV.

J is TRBJ2-1 and V is TRBV4-1, with D perhaps TRBD1 or TRBD2 (5 bases each). Trimming stripped 1 base from V and 4 bases from J, with 8 bases between. The germline V gene encodes CDR1 MGHRA and CDR2 YSYEKL. The CDR3 totals 14 residues. The CDR3 DNA reads TGCGCCAGCAGCCAAGGGGACCGATACAATGAGCAGTTCTTC. As protein: CASSQGDRYNEQFF.

V is TRBV7-9 and J is TRBJ1-6; tentatively, D is TRBD1 (5 bases). CDR1 and CDR2 from the germline V gene are SEHNR and FQNEAQ (reference sequence). Trimming removed 1 base at V and 2 bases at J, with 12 bases between. The CDR3 extends over 17 amino acids. As DNA, the CDR3 is TGTGCCAGCAGCTTAGTTGGCCAGGGAGCCTATAATTCACCCCTCCACTTT. Protein: CASSLVGQGAYNSPLHF.

This clone qualifies as medium-sized. The V and J genes are TRBV27 and TRBJ1-1, with a weak D call TRBD1 (5 bases). Germline lookup yields CDR1 MNHEY and CDR2 SMNVEV (reference sequence). V gave up 8 bases and J gave up 1 base, with 8 bases separating them. The CDR3 contains 12 residues. Here the CDR3 DNA reads TGTGCCAGCTCCGGACAGAACACTGAAGCTTTCTTT. Translating it yields CASSGQNTEAFF.

The chain carries TRBV6-5 and TRBJ1-5; D is perhaps TRBD1 (6 bases). The length of the CDR3 is 13 residues. The germline gives CDR1 MNHEY, CDR2 SVGAGI. Trimming removed 2 bases at V and 9 bases at J, with 11 bases between. The chain's CDR3 is CASSYGRGGPQHF. In DNA, the CDR3 is TGTGCCAGCAGTTACGGCCGAGGGGGGCCCCAGCATTTT.

The V gene is TRBV7-9, the J gene TRBJ1-3; no clear D gene. V lost 5 bases and J lost 0, with 14 bases in between. CDR3 length: 16 amino acids. From germline, CDR1 is SEHNR and CDR2 FQNEAQ (reference sequence). CDR3 nucleotide sequence: TGTGCCAGCAGCCGTCCCCGGGTCAGCTCTGGAAACACCATATATTTT. Its translation: CASSRPRVSSGNTIYF.

The V gene is TRBV5-4, the J gene TRBJ2-3; 7 positions agree with TRBD1. V lost 0 bases and J lost 1; bases outside the gene matches: 2. This CDR3 is built from 15 residues. The V gene's germline CDR1 is SGHNT and CDR2 YYREEE (reference sequence). The CDR3 DNA reads TGTGCCAGCAGCTTGGTCACAGGGGGCACAGATACGCAGTATTTT. This translates into CASSLVTGGTDTQYF.

The rearrangement joins TRBV27 to TRBJ2-3; D remains ambiguous. CDR3 size: 15 residues. Trimming shortened V by 6 bases and J by 2 bases, and 15 bases separated the two germline ends. Germline CDR1 is MNHEY and CDR2 is SMNVEV (reference sequence). The CDR3 nucleotides are TGTGCCAGCAGCCAATCCAACGGGTACACAGATACGCAGTATTTT. It yields the protein CASSQSNGYTDTQYF.

V usage is TRBV10-3 and J usage is TRBJ2-7; the D gene is possibly TRBD1 (5 bases). CDR1 ENHRY and CDR2 SYGVKD come from the germline V gene. V shed 3 bases and J shed 4 bases, with 10 bases lying between them. The CDR3 is made up of 13 amino acids. CDR3 coding DNA: TGTGCCATCAGTGAAGGGGCCGGATACGAGCAGTACTTC. Its translation: CAISEGAGYEQYF.

This chain links TRBV12-5 with TRBJ1-2; D remains ambiguous. The CDR3 covers 13 residues. Trimming left V 1 base short and J 5 bases short, with 8 bases between. Germline CDR1 is LGHNT and CDR2 is FRNRAP. CDR3 nucleotides: TGTGCTAGTGGTTTGGGGCAGGATTATGGCTACACCTTC. Amino acid sequence: CASGLGQDYGYTF.

This chain connects TRBV7-9 to TRBJ2-7; D is undetermined. Germline-derived CDR1 and CDR2 are SEHNR and FQNEAQ (reference sequence). V lost 2 bases and J 2 bases, leaving 19 bases between the germline ends. CDR3 length equals 17 residues. The CDR3 loop is CASSLFKARLIPYEQYF. The CDR3 DNA is TGTGCCAGCAGCTTATTTAAGGCGAGACTGATACCCTACGAGCAGTACTTC. The variable domain in full, completed from reference TRBV7-9 and TRBJ2-7, reads DTGVSQNPRHKITKRGQNVTFRCDPISEHNRLYWYRQTLGQGPEFLTYFQNEAQLEKSRLLSDRFSAERPKGSFSTLEIQRTEQGDSAMYLCASSLFKARLIPYEQYFGPGTRLTVT.

This chain links TRBV20-1 with TRBJ2-3; D is perhaps TRBD2 (6 bases). Germline V gene data show CDR1 as DFQATT and CDR2 as SNEGSKA (reference sequence). The CDR3 is 11 amino acids. The germline V and J ends were trimmed by 6 bases and 4 bases, with 8 bases remaining between them. The CDR3 nucleotides read TGCAGTGCAGGAGGGGCAGATACGCAGTATTTT. Translation gives CSAGGADTQYF.

J is TRBJ2-7 and V is TRBV6-6; D might be TRBD2 (5 bases). Germline V lookup: CDR1 MNHNY, CDR2 SVGAGI (reference sequence). The CDR3 sequence is 12 residues long. V dropped 4 bases and J dropped 1 base, with 5 bases sitting between them. The CDR3 here is CASSLASYEQYF. CDR3 bases: TGTGCCAGCAGTTTAGCGTCCTACGAGCAGTACTTC.

The rearrangement joins TRBV9 to TRBJ2-2, with D hard to call. The CDR3 spans 12 residues. Trimming shortened V by 3 bases and J by 2 bases, and 2 bases separated the two germline ends. Per germline, CDR1 SGDLS and CDR2 YYNGEE. The CDR3 loop reads CASSGNTGELFF. The CDR3 DNA follows: TGTGCCAGCAGCGGAAACACCGGGGAGCTGTTTTTT.

The chain employs TRBV5-6 and TRBJ2-7; D is perhaps TRBD1 (6 bases). V was shortened by 1 base and J by 0 bases, with 8 bases between the two germline ends. This CDR3 has 14 amino acids. Germline loops: CDR1 SGHDT, CDR2 YYEEEE. CDR3 bases: TGTGCCAGCAGCTTGTACAGGGTCTCCTACGAGCAGTACTTC. Its protein is CASSLYRVSYEQYF.

The gene calls are TRBV30 and TRBJ1-2, with a weak D call TRBD1 (6 bases). V dropped 3 bases and J dropped 4 bases, with 15 bases sitting between them. Germline CDR1 is GTSNPN and CDR2 is SVGIG (reference sequence). CDR3 size: 14 residues. CDR3 sequence: CAWRRGAGRYGYTF. As DNA, the CDR3 is TGTGCCTGGAGGCGGGGGGCAGGCCGCTATGGCTACACCTTC.

This chain uses TRBV19 with TRBJ1-1; the D is unclear. Germline V gives CDR1 LNHDA, CDR2 SQIVND (reference sequence). Trimming removed 5 bases from V and 1 base from J, with 11 bases in between. The CDR3 loop spans 14 amino acids. The CDR3: CASSVQIGNTEAFF. In DNA, the CDR3 is TGTGCCAGTAGTGTACAAATTGGGAACACTGAAGCTTTCTTT.

The chain links TRBV2 to TRBJ2-5, with 12 nucleotides matching TRBD2. V was clipped by 6 bases and J by 6 bases; unmatched bases: 5. Germline values: CDR1 SNHLY, CDR2 FYNNEI. The CDR3 spans 14 residues. The CDR3 DNA is TGTGCCAGCAGCCCTAGCGGGGGGGCCCAGACCCAGTACTTC. Amino acids: CASSPSGGAQTQYF.

Only a few counts were recorded for this clone. The V and J genes are TRBV11-3 and TRBJ1-1; D remains unclear. Between the trimmed V and J ends, which lost 3 bases and 3 bases, there was a span of 8 bases. The CDR3 is 13 residues long. Germline CDR1 is SGHNT and CDR2 is YENEEA. CDR3 bases: TGTGCCAGCAGCTTGAACGGGTACACTGAAGCTTTCTTT. This codes for CASSLNGYTEAFF.

V usage is TRBV5-1 and J usage is TRBJ1-1; 7 bases match TRBD1. The germline V gene encodes CDR1 SGHRS and CDR2 YFSETQ. The CDR3 is 14 amino acids. Unmatched junction bases numbered 3, after V lost 2 bases and J lost 2 bases. The CDR3 loop reads CASSFGTDNTEAFF. DNA of the CDR3: TGCGCCAGCAGCTTCGGGACAGATAACACTGAAGCTTTCTTT.

This chain links TRBV29-1 with TRBJ1-2; 10 nucleotides line up with TRBD1. V shed 3 bases, J shed 8 bases, and the junction held 6 bases outside the gene matches. Germline V CDR1 and CDR2: SQVTM, ANQGSEA. The CDR3 is made up of 13 amino acids. CDR3 region: CSVDEDRGQGYTF. As DNA, the CDR3 is TGCAGCGTTGACGAAGACAGGGGGCAGGGCTACACCTTC.

The V gene is TRBV7-8, the J gene TRBJ1-1; no clear D. The V gene's germline CDR1 is SGHVS and CDR2 FQNEAQ. Trimming removed 5 bases from V and 0 bases from J, with 13 bases in between. This CDR3 is 15 amino acids long. The CDR3 coding sequence is TGTGCCAGCAGCCCCTCTACCCGTATGAACACTGAAGCTTTCTTT. It codes for CASSPSTRMNTEAFF. Full variable domain (outside the CDR3, taken from reference TRBV7-8 and TRBJ1-1): GAGVSQSPRYKVAKRGQDVALRCDPISGHVSLFWYQQALGQGPEFLTYFQNEAQLDKSGLPSDRFFAERPEGSVSTLKIQRTQQEDSAVYLCASSPSTRMNTEAFFGQGTRLTVV.

This rearrangement joins TRBV18 to TRBJ2-5; D gene ambiguous. CDR1 is KGHSH and CDR2 is LQKENI in the germline V gene. Trimming shortened V by 3 bases and J by 2 bases, and 4 bases separated the two germline ends. The CDR3 length is 12 residues. The CDR3 protein is CASSPGQETQYF. Written as DNA, the CDR3 is TGTGCCAGCTCACCGGGGCAAGAGACCCAGTACTTC.